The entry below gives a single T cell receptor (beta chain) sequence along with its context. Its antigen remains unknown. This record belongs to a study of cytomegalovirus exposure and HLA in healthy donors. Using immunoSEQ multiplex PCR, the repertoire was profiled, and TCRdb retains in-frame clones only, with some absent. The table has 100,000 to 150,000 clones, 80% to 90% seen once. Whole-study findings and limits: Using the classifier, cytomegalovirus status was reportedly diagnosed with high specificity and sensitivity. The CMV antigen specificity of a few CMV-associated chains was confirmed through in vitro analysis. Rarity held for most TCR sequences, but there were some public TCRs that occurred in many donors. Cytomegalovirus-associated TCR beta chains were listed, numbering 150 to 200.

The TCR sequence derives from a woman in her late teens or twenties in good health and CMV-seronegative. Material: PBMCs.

The CDR3 DNA reads as TGTGCCAGCACCCGGGGGGGCTCGTACGAGCAGTACTTC. Translation gives CASTRGGSYEQYF. This chain links TRBV25-1 with TRBJ2-7; 8 bases line up with TRBD2. Germline CDR1 reads MGHDK; CDR2 reads SYGVNS. V lost 7 bases to trimming and J lost 4 bases; unmatched junction nucleotides: 6. This CDR3 spans 13 amino acids.